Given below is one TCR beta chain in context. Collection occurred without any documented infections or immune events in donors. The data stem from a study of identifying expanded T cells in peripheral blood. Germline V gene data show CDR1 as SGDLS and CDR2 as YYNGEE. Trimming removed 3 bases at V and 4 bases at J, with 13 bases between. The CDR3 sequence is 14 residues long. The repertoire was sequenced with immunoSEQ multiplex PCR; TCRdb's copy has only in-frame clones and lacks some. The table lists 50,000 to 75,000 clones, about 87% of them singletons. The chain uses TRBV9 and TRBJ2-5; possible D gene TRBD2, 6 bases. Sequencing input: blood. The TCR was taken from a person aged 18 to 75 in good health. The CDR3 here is CASSERPGLETQYF. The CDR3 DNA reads TGTGCCAGCAGCGAACGCCCGGGACTAGAGACCCAGTACTTC.